This passage covers 8 T cell receptor beta chains from one sample sequenced in a study of control samples from healthy donors and cancer patients. The table came from immunoSEQ multiplex PCR; TCRdb's copy has only in-frame clones and leaves some out. The data show about 140,000 clones, 90% to 95% seen once. The sequencing sample was made of blood. The origin of the receptors is a man aged 35-49 years in good health.

CDR3 bases: TGCGCCAGCAGCCAAGTTGGGACAGGTAGGGGCACAGATACGCAGTATTTT. Protein sequence: CASSQVGTGRGTDTQYF. The chain combines TRBV4-1 with TRBJ2-3, with 8 bases aligning to TRBD1. The ends lost 1 base at V and 1 base at J; junction bases unmatched: 7. This CDR3 region has 17 residues. CDR1 is MGHRA, CDR2 YSYEKL, per germline.

As to this clone: An end of the junction does not agree with germline; a read error may underlie this. J is TRBJ1-4 and V is TRBV12-3 or TRBV12-4; D possibly corresponds to TRBD1 (6 bases). The CDR3 totals 11 residues. CDR3 DNA: TGTGCCAGCAGTTTAAACAGGGACCCGGTTTTT. Translating gives CASSLNRDPVF.

The chain is built from TRBV6-1 and TRBJ1-4; no definite D call. V lost 1 base and J lost 7, with 10 bases in between. Germline CDR1 is MNHNS and CDR2 is SASEGT. There are 14 residues in the CDR3. The CDR3 sequence: CASSEGALAEKLFF. Written as DNA, the CDR3 is TGTGCCAGCAGTGAAGGTGCCTTGGCTGAAAAACTGTTTTTT.

This chain links TRBV27 with TRBJ2-1, with 10 bases identical to TRBD2. After removal of 6 bases from V and 4 bases from J, the junction contained 6 bases not matched to a gene. This CDR3 is built from 15 residues. Germline V gives CDR1 MNHEY, CDR2 SMNVEV (reference sequence). CDR3 DNA: TGTGCCAGCAGCCCGACTAGCGGGCTTTACAATGAGCAGTTCTTC. Its protein is CASSPTSGLYNEQFF.

The rearrangement uses TRBV7-2 and TRBJ2-7, with TRBD1 matching 10 bases. Germline V CDR1 and CDR2: SGHTA, FQGNSA. The CDR3 covers 15 residues. The ends lost 1 base at V and 4 bases at J; junction bases unmatched: 4. The CDR3 protein is CASSLVGQGEYEQYF. The CDR3, as DNA: TGTGCCAGCAGCTTAGTCGGACAGGGGGAATACGAGCAGTACTTC. The full variable domain, with the rest looked up from reference TRBV7-2 and TRBJ2-7, is GAGVSQSPSNKVTEKGKDVELRCDPISGHTALYWYRQSLGQGLEFLIYFQGNSAPDKSGLPSDRFSAERTGGSVSTLTIQRTQQEDSAVYLCASSLVGQGEYEQYFGPGTRLTVT.

The genes are TRBV2 and TRBJ1-4, with D perhaps TRBD1 (5 bases). V was trimmed by 10 bases and J by 5 bases, leaving 14 bases between them. Germline V lookup: CDR1 SNHLY, CDR2 FYNNEI. The CDR3 length is 13 residues. CDR3 DNA: TGTGCCACCAGGCGACAGTCCAATGAAAAACTGTTTTTT. As protein: CATRRQSNEKLFF.

In this sample, this clone turned up once. The chain uses TRBV6-1 and TRBJ2-7; D uncertain. CDR1 is MNHNS and CDR2 is SASEGT in the germline V gene. V lost 2 bases and J lost 6, with 8 bases in between. This CDR3 comprises 12 residues. CDR3 DNA sequence: TGTGCCAGCAGTGAATGGGGATCCGAGCAGTACTTC. Translating gives CASSEWGSEQYF.

DNA for the CDR3: TGTGCCAGCTCACCCCCAGGGATCATGAACACTGAAGCTTTCTTT. The encoded protein is CASSPPGIMNTEAFF. This chain connects TRBV18 to TRBJ1-1, with D maybe TRBD1 (5 bases). V was trimmed by 3 bases and J by 0 bases, leaving 11 bases between them. The CDR3 consists of 15 residues. Looked up from germline, CDR1 is KGHSH and CDR2 is LQKENI.